This record looks at one T cell receptor beta chain sequence and its context. The antigen is unknown. CDR1 and CDR2 (germline): SNHLY, FYNNEI. This CDR3 comprises 14 residues. The V end was cut by 6 bases, the J end by 9 bases, with 18 bases between. This sample is part of a study of graft-versus-host responses after intestinal transplantation. The overall study: All recipients got anti-thymocyte globulin induction, then tacrolimus and steroids for about 3 years.

Using immunoSEQ multiplex PCR, the repertoire was profiled, and TCRdb retains in-frame clones only, with some absent. The sample yields under 100,000 clones, roughly 92% seen once. The sequencing here drew on unstimulated CD8+ T cells sorted from spleen or lymph node cells, taken before transplant. J is TRBJ2-1 and V is TRBV2; possible D gene TRBD2, 5 bases. This receptor was obtained from a human donor who was the organ donor for an intestinal transplant. CDR3 sequence (DNA): TGTGCCAGCAGGGACTTAGCGATGGGTGGTGAGCAGTTCTTC. The encoded protein is CASRDLAMGGEQFF.